A selection of T cell receptor beta chains follows, all from one sample in a study of blood T cell repertoires in COVID-19. Here immunoSEQ multiplex PCR was the method, and the copy in TCRdb shows in-frame clones only, minus some. Seen here are some 150,000 clones, 84% observed once, and the top ten hold 1.5% to 2%. Sequenced input: PBMCs or T cells enriched from blood (not recorded which). Receptor source: a woman aged 18-30 years who had been exposed to COVID-19. CDR3s include the opening cysteine and the closing phenylalanine or tryptophan. Each record gives: clone size, V gene, J gene, D gene, CDR3 DNA, CDR3 protein. The D gene is left open where the match is weak. Only some rows state a clone size, as once, few, many or a class for expanded clones.

once	TRBV3-1/TRBV3-2	TRBJ2-1	NA	TGTGCCAGCAGCCAGTATACAGGTGGTAATGAGCAGTTCTTC	CASSQYTGGNEQFF
NA	TRBV12-5	TRBJ1-2	NA	TGTGCTAGTGGTTTGGTAACGGAGGGGAGCGAGTATGGCTACACCTTC	CASGLVTEGSEYGYTF
NA	TRBV28	TRBJ1-5	TRBD1	TGTGCCAGCAGTTTAGGGGTCCGGACAGGGTTTCAGCCCCAGCATTTT	CASSLGVRTGFQPQHF
NA	TRBV5-4	TRBJ2-6	TRBD2	TGTGCCAGCAAGACTAGCGGGAGGGCTGGGGCCAACGTCCTGACTTTC	CASKTSGRAGANVLTF
NA	TRBV19	TRBJ2-7	TRBD2	TGTGCCAGTAGTATAACGGGAGGCACCTACGAGCAGTACTTC	CASSITGGTYEQYF
NA	TRBV12-3/TRBV12-4	TRBJ1-1	NA	TGTGCCAGCAATAGTAACAGGGTATCTGAAGCTTTCTTT	CASNSNRVSEAFF
NA	TRBV18	TRBJ2-7	NA	TGTGCCAGCTCACCACAGGAGGGCGACTCCTACGAGCAGTACTTC	CASSPQEGDSYEQYF
NA	TRBV6-5	TRBJ2-6	NA	TGTGCCAGCAGCCACAGGAGCTCTGGGGCCAACGTCCTGACTTTC	CASSHRSSGANVLTF
NA	TRBV6-1	TRBJ1-1	NA	TGTGCCAGCAGTGAGCGCCTTTGGAGCACTGAAGCTTTCTTT	CASSERLWSTEAFF
NA	TRBV28	TRBJ1-5	NA	TGTGCCAGCAGTCCCAGACTGAGGAGACAGCCCCAGCATTTT	CASSPRLRRQPQHF
NA	TRBV11-2	TRBJ2-1	TRBD2	TGTGCCAGCAGCTCCCTTACTAGCGGGAGGGCCAATGAGCAGTTCTTC	CASSSLTSGRANEQFF
NA	TRBV12-3/TRBV12-4	TRBJ1-1	NA	TGTGCCAGCACCAATTCTACCCCACTGGTAGCTTTCTTT	CASTNSTPLVAFF
NA	TRBV9	TRBJ1-3	NA	TGTGCCAGCAGCGTAGAGGGGAATACGGCTGGAAACACCATATATTTT	CASSVEGNTAGNTIYF
NA	TRBV11-2	TRBJ2-5	NA	TGTGCCAGCAGCACCGAGACTGCCCAGTACTTC	CASSTETAQYF
NA	TRBV3-1/TRBV3-2	TRBJ2-7	TRBD2	TGTGCCAGCAGCCCCAGCGGGGGGCTGGACGAGCAGTACTTC	CASSPSGGLDEQYF
NA	TRBV7-2	TRBJ2-1	TRBD2	TGTGCCAGCAGCCCCACTAGCGCCTCCTACAATGAGCAGTTCTTC	CASSPTSASYNEQFF
NA	TRBV2	TRBJ2-1	TRBD2	TGTGCCAGCAGTGAGGGGACTACATCCGATGAGCAGTTCTTC	CASSEGTTSDEQFF
NA	TRBV6-5	TRBJ2-2	TRBD2	TGTGCCAGCCAATTAGCGGGAGTTGGAACCGGGGAGCTGTTTTTT	CASQLAGVGTGELFF
NA	TRBV19	TRBJ2-1	TRBD1	TGTGCCAGTAGTATCGGGTTGAGACAGGGGGCGTACAATGAGCAGTTCTTC	CASSIGLRQGAYNEQFF
NA	TRBV9	TRBJ2-1	NA	TGTGCCAGCAGGGGCTCCAGGGGAAATGAGCAGTTCTTC	CASRGSRGNEQFF
NA	TRBV6-1	TRBJ1-3	NA	TGTGCCAGCAGTGAAGGACCAGGCTCAGGGTTCGGAAACACCATATATTTT	CASSEGPGSGFGNTIYF
NA	TRBV19	TRBJ1-1	NA	TGTGCCAGTAGTATAGAAGCAGGCAGCCCTATGAACACTGAAGCTTTCTTT	CASSIEAGSPMNTEAFF
NA	TRBV10-1	TRBJ2-1	NA	TGCGCCAGCAGTGAGTCGAACAGCTGGAACTACAATGAGCAGTTCTTC	CASSESNSWNYNEQFF
NA	TRBV5-4	TRBJ2-7	TRBD1	TGTGCCAGCAGCACCCGGGACAGGGGTTCCTACGAGCAGTACTTC	CASSTRDRGSYEQYF
NA	TRBV7-8	TRBJ2-7	TRBD2	TGTGCCAGCAGCTCCTCCAGGGTTGGAGCGGGAGTGGGCGAGCAGTACTTC	CASSSSRVGAGVGEQYF
NA	TRBV9	TRBJ1-2	TRBD1	TGTGCCAGCAGCGCTTATGACAGGGGCGGCGGCTACACCTTC	CASSAYDRGGGYTF
few	TRBV30	TRBJ2-7	TRBD2	TGTGCCTGTCGGAGGTTTACTAGCGGGAGCCAGATCTACGAGCAGTACTTC	CACRRFTSGSQIYEQYF
NA	TRBV27	TRBJ1-1	NA	TGTGCCAGCAGTTTACAGGTGAAGAACACTGAAGCTTTCTTT	CASSLQVKNTEAFF
NA	TRBV28	TRBJ1-5	NA	TGTGCCAGCAGTTTAATGTTCTTCAGCAATCAGCCCCAGCATTTT	CASSLMFFSNQPQHF
NA	TRBV7-9	TRBJ2-7	TRBD2	TGTGCCAGCAGCTCCGGGACTAGCGGGAGGGCCTCCTACGAGCAGTACTTC	CASSSGTSGRASYEQYF
NA	TRBV27	TRBJ1-2	TRBD1	TGTGCCAGCAGTGGACAGGGGGGAGCTAGTTGGGGCTACACCTTC	CASSGQGGASWGYTF
few	TRBV18	TRBJ1-1	TRBD1	TGTGCCAGCTCACCGGGACAGGACATGAACACTGAAGCTTTCTTT	CASSPGQDMNTEAFF
NA	TRBV29-1	TRBJ1-1	TRBD1	TGCAGCGCTGGGGGACAGGGGAACACTGAAGCTTTCTTT	CSAGGQGNTEAFF
once	TRBV19	TRBJ2-2	TRBD1	TGTGCCAGCTTCCACCGGGGACAGGGTAGTGCCGGGGAGCTGTTTTTT	CASFHRGQGSAGELFF
NA	TRBV12-3/TRBV12-4	TRBJ1-1	NA	TGTGCCAGCAGTCTACAGGGGAACACTGAAGCTTTCTTT	CASSLQGNTEAFF
NA	TRBV7-9	TRBJ2-1	TRBD1	TGTGCCAGCAGCTTTCAAAGGCCCAGCCCCGACAGGGGTCGGTTCTTC	CASSFQRPSPDRGRFF
NA	TRBV27	TRBJ1-2	NA	TGTGCCAGCAGAACCGGGACTGCGAGGGGCTACACCTTC	CASRTGTARGYTF
NA	TRBV6-1	TRBJ1-2	TRBD1	TGTGCCAGCAGTGACCGACAGGGTGAATACTTC	CASSDRQGEYF
once	TRBV5-4	TRBJ2-3	TRBD1	TGTGCCAGCAGGGAACAGACAGGGGGCGGGAATACGCAGTATTTT	CASREQTGGGNTQYF
NA	TRBV30	TRBJ2-1	NA	TGTGCCTCTTCGGGGGGCGGTGAGCAGTTCTTC	CASSGGGEQFF
NA	TRBV19	TRBJ1-4	TRBD1	TGTGCCAGTAGTACACGGACAGGACCGAATGAAAAACTGTTTTTT	CASSTRTGPNEKLFF
few	TRBV3-1/TRBV3-2	TRBJ1-1	TRBD1	TGTGCCAGCAGCCGCAGGGGGCTCGGGAACACTGAAGCTTTCTTT	CASSRRGLGNTEAFF
NA	TRBV27	TRBJ1-2	NA	TGTGCCAGCAGTTCAAACAGGTTCTATGGCTACACCTTC	CASSSNRFYGYTF
NA	TRBV18	TRBJ1-1	NA	TGTGCCAGCTCAGAGAGTATGAGGACTGAAGCTTTCTTT	CASSESMRTEAFF
NA	TRBV23-1	TRBJ1-2	NA	TGCGCCAGCAGTCAGTCCATGAGCTATGGCTACACCTTC	CASSQSMSYGYTF
NA	TRBV5-6	TRBJ1-2	TRBD1	TGTGCCAGCAGCTTGTTCAGGGGGATGGGCTACACCTTC	CASSLFRGMGYTF
NA	TRBV7-3	TRBJ2-3	TRBD1	TGTGCCAGCAGCCGACAGGGTGGCACAGATACGCAGTATTTT	CASSRQGGTDTQYF
NA	TRBV11-2	TRBJ2-2	TRBD1	TGTGCCAGCAGCGCCTTGACAGGGATCACCGGGGAGCTGTTTTTT	CASSALTGITGELFF
NA	TRBV19	TRBJ2-3	NA	TGTGCCAGTAGTATAGGTCTCACAGATACGCAGTATTTT	CASSIGLTDTQYF
NA	TRBV6-5	TRBJ1-1	TRBD1	TGTGCCAGCAGTATCCGGGACAGGGTGAACACTGAAGCTTTCTTT	CASSIRDRVNTEAFF
NA	TRBV2	TRBJ1-1	NA	TGTGCCAGCAGTGAAAGTTTTGTGGGAGCCCTTAACACTGAAGCTTTCTTT	CASSESFVGALNTEAFF
NA	TRBV19	TRBJ2-2	TRBD1	TGTGCCAGTAAAAGGACCGGGACAGGGAACACCGGGGAGCTGTTTTTT	CASKRTGTGNTGELFF
once	TRBV3-1/TRBV3-2	TRBJ1-2	NA	TGTGCCAGCAGCCAAGCGGTTGGAGGTATCGGCTACACCTTC	CASSQAVGGIGYTF